Below are 17 T cell receptor beta chains sequenced from a single sample in a study of shared clonotypes between healthy human individuals. Sequencing was performed with immunoSEQ multiplex PCR; in TCRdb, only in-frame clones are kept and a portion is missing. The data show roughly 1,800,000 clones, roughly 94% seen once. Naive CD8 cells comprised CD45RO-negative, CCR7-positively selected cells, excluding terminally differentiated effector memory CD45RA+ cells. Sequenced material: naive CD8+ T cells sorted from blood. The receptor source for this set is a man younger than 30 in good health.

This chain uses TRBV28 with TRBJ2-7, with 7 bases matching TRBD1. V was clipped by 8 bases and J by 2 bases; unmatched bases: 6. The CDR3 runs 13 residues. Per germline, CDR1 MDHEN and CDR2 SYDVKM. The CDR3 bases are TGTGCCAGCTTAAGGGACAGTACCTACGAGCAGTACTTC. It translates to CASLRDSTYEQYF.

The rearrangement joins TRBV15 to TRBJ2-7, with D possibly being TRBD1 or TRBD2 (5 bases each). From germline, CDR1 is LNHNV and CDR2 YYDKDF (reference sequence). The CDR3 loop spans 12 amino acids. V was cut by 5 bases and J by 11 bases, with 16 bases left in between. CDR3 nucleotide sequence: TGTGCCACCAGCCAGGGAGAGGGTATGAAGTACTTC. The encoded protein is CATSQGEGMKYF.

The chain employs TRBV7-8 and TRBJ2-2, with 10 positions matching TRBD1. Germline V CDR1 and CDR2: SGHVS, FQNEAQ. After removal of 6 bases from V and 7 bases from J, the junction contained 11 bases not matched to a gene. This CDR3 is 16 amino acids long. The CDR3 DNA sequence: TGTGCCAGCAGTCGACAGGGGGCCATTCCCCACGGGGAGCTGTTTTTT. Its protein is CASSRQGAIPHGELFF.

This chain joins TRBV27 and TRBJ1-1; TRBD1 matches at 8 bases. The J segment lost 0 bases and the V segment lost 1 base, leaving 10 bases of the junction unmatched. The CDR3 contains 18 residues. Per the germline V gene, CDR1 is MNHEY and CDR2 is SMNVEV (reference sequence). CDR3 sequence reads: CASSLYAPTQGVNTEAFF. The CDR3 region has the DNA TGTGCCAGCAGTTTATATGCCCCCACACAGGGGGTGAACACTGAAGCTTTCTTT.

This clone was seen a handful of times. V is TRBV5-4 and J is TRBJ1-2; maybe TRBD1 (5 bases). Germline CDR1 and CDR2: SGHNT and YYREEE (reference sequence). V was trimmed by 0 bases and J by 6 bases, leaving 15 bases between them. The CDR3 totals 15 residues. The CDR3 reads CASSLVYGGTDGYTF. The CDR3 DNA reads TGTGCCAGCAGCTTGGTGTACGGAGGGACGGATGGCTACACCTTC.

The chain recombines TRBV7-8 with TRBJ2-6; D might be TRBD1 (6 bases). The CDR3 extends over 15 amino acids. CDR1 and CDR2 from the germline V gene are SGHVS and FQNEAQ. Trimming pared 2 bases from V and 4 bases from J, leaving 9 bases between. Written as DNA, the CDR3 is TGTGCCAGCAGCTTACCAGGGGTCGGGGCCAACGTCCTGACTTTC. Translated, it gives CASSLPGVGANVLTF.

This sequence joins TRBV2 and TRBJ1-1; 9 positions match TRBD1. V lost 7 bases, J lost 11 bases, and 11 bases stayed unmatched. The CDR3 consists of 13 residues. Germline V CDR1 and CDR2: SNHLY, FYNNEI. CDR3 nucleotides: TGTGCCAGCATCACACAGGGGGCAAGTGGGGCTTTCTTT. Protein sequence: CASITQGASGAFF.

This clone showed up just once. In the same sample, other DNA sequences code for this CDR3. The J gene is TRBJ2-1, the V gene TRBV5-1; D is undetermined. V was shortened by 0 bases and J by 5 bases, with 12 bases between the two germline ends. The CDR3 length is 15 residues. Germline loops: CDR1 SGHRS, CDR2 YFSETQ. CDR3 sequence: CASSLVSGEHNEQFF. CDR3 DNA sequence: TGCGCCAGCAGCTTGGTTTCTGGGGAACACAATGAGCAGTTCTTC.

The chain links TRBV9 to TRBJ2-7; possibly TRBD1 or TRBD2 for D (5 bases each). V dropped 3 bases and J dropped 2 bases, with 12 bases sitting between them. Germline CDR1 is SGDLS and CDR2 is YYNGEE. CDR3 length equals 14 residues. CDR3 nucleotides: TGTGCCAGCAGCGACCGGGACGGCACCTACGAGCAGTACTTC. As protein: CASSDRDGTYEQYF.

V gene TRBV5-1 combines with J gene TRBJ2-7, with 8 bases lining up with TRBD2. Germline V gives CDR1 SGHRS, CDR2 YFSETQ. Losses at the gene ends were 2 bases for V and 6 bases for J; bases not matched to a gene: 13. The CDR3 loop spans 16 amino acids. DNA for the CDR3: TGCGCCAGCAGCTTTCTTCCAGCGGGGGAGATAGGCGAGCAGTACTTC. Translation: CASSFLPAGEIGEQYF. Supplemented by reference TRBV5-1 and TRBJ2-7, the full variable domain reads KAGVTQTPRYLIKTRGQQVTLSCSPISGHRSVSWYQQTPGQGLQFLFEYFSETQRNKGNFPGRFSGRQFSNSRSEMNVSTLELGDSALYLCASSFLPAGEIGEQYFGPGTRLTVT.

The chain combines TRBV29-1 with TRBJ2-5; D may be TRBD1 (5 bases). The V end was cut by 0 bases, the J end by 0 bases, with 14 bases between. From germline, CDR1 is SQVTM and CDR2 ANQGSEA. The CDR3 sequence is 16 residues long. CDR3 loop: CSVEDLQGTYQETQYF. The DNA for the CDR3 is TGCAGCGTTGAAGATCTTCAGGGAACCTACCAAGAGACCCAGTACTTC. Based on the CDR3 plus reference TRBV29-1 and TRBJ2-5, the full variable domain is SAVISQKPSRDICQRGTSLTIQCQVDSQVTMMFWYRQQPGQSLTLIATANQGSEATYESGFVIDKFPISRPNLTFSTLTVSNMSPEDSSIYLCSVEDLQGTYQETQYFGPGTRLLVL.

This rearrangement joins TRBV15 to TRBJ2-7, with 10 bases fitting TRBD2. Germline loops: CDR1 LNHNV, CDR2 YYDKDF (reference sequence). The junction had 7 bases not matched to a gene; V was cut back by 5 bases and J by 6 bases. This CDR3 region has 14 residues. The CDR3 nucleotides are TGTGCCACCAGCGGCCGGACTAGCGGTGCCGAGCAGTACTTC. As protein: CATSGRTSGAEQYF.

This rearrangement joins TRBV6-6 to TRBJ1-1; TRBD1 matches at 7 bases. The CDR3 covers 16 residues. Germline V CDR1 and CDR2: MNHNY, SVGAGI (reference sequence). The V segment lost 0 bases and the J segment 1 base; nucleotides outside the gene matches: 5. CDR3 sequence (DNA): TGTGCCAGCAGTTACTCACCCGGGACAGAGAACACTGAAGCTTTCTTT. This gives the protein CASSYSPGTENTEAFF.

About this clone: Different DNA sequences within this sample yield the same CDR3. The J gene is TRBJ2-7, the V gene TRBV27; 8 bases agree with TRBD1. This CDR3 is built from 12 residues. Trimming took 6 bases from V and 4 from J; bases not matched to a gene: 2. Germline V gives CDR1 MNHEY, CDR2 SMNVEV (reference sequence). The CDR3: CASRDRAYEQYF. CDR3 sequence (DNA): TGTGCCAGCAGGGACAGGGCATACGAGCAGTACTTC.

The genes are TRBV10-3 and TRBJ1-4; D perhaps matches TRBD1 (5 bases). CDR1 and CDR2 from the germline V gene are ENHRY and SYGVKD. V dropped 2 bases and J dropped 4 bases, with 11 bases sitting between them. This CDR3 has 15 residues. The CDR3 region is CAISETGTINEKLFF. The DNA for the CDR3 is TGTGCCATCAGTGAGACGGGGACTATTAATGAAAAACTGTTTTTT.

This sequence joins TRBV5-4 and TRBJ2-3, with 12 positions matching TRBD2. J was trimmed by 4 bases and V by 4 bases; bases with no gene match: 13. The germline gives CDR1 SGHNT, CDR2 YYREEE (reference sequence). CDR3 length equals 18 residues. CDR3 sequence reads: CASSPLQVLAGGADTQYF. CDR3 coding DNA: TGTGCCAGCAGCCCCCTTCAAGTGCTAGCGGGAGGGGCAGATACGCAGTATTTT.

V is TRBV28 and J is TRBJ2-4, with D perhaps matching TRBD1 (6 bases). Trimming removed 6 bases from V and 8 bases from J, with 17 bases in between. The V gene's germline CDR1 is MDHEN and CDR2 SYDVKM. There are 14 residues in the CDR3. The CDR3 loop reads CASSRQGGSYIQYF. DNA of the CDR3: TGTGCCAGCAGCCGACAAGGGGGATCTTACATTCAGTACTTC.